The 20 T cell receptor beta chains reported below all come from one sample, sequenced in a study of radiotherapy plus CTLA-4 blockade in lung cancer. The data were produced by immunoSEQ multiplex PCR, yet TCRdb's version contains in-frame clones alone and is incomplete. There are about 120,000 clones in the sample; about four fifths occur only once, and 5% to 5.5% lies in the top ten. This sample comprised peripheral blood, obtained from a patient treated with radiotherapy plus ipilimumab. The receptors originated from a human donor with non-small cell lung cancer who had a partial response to radiotherapy plus ipilimumab.

This clone has more than one count but fewer than ten. V usage is TRBV19 and J usage is TRBJ1-4; 8 bases are a match to TRBD1. V dropped 5 bases and J dropped 8; count of bases not matched to a gene: 7. This CDR3 contains 14 residues. Germline V CDR1 and CDR2: LNHDA, SQIVND (reference sequence). The CDR3 loop reads CASSRDRGGEKLFF. CDR3 DNA: TGTGCCAGTAGTCGAGACAGGGGTGGGGAAAAACTGTTTTTT.

This clone was counted between two and nine times. This chain joins TRBV7-3 and TRBJ1-1, with 8 bases fitting TRBD1. This CDR3 contains 16 residues. Germline V CDR1 and CDR2: SGHTA, FQGTGA. Trimming removed 5 bases from V and 0 bases from J; junction bases left unmatched: 8. This CDR3 reads CASSHGQGAVNTEAFF. DNA of the CDR3: TGTGCCAGCAGCCACGGACAGGGCGCGGTGAACACTGAAGCTTTCTTT.

The chain is built from TRBV4-1 and TRBJ1-2; D call uncertain. This CDR3 is built from 12 residues. Germline CDR1 reads MGHRA; CDR2 reads YSYEKL. V lost 10 bases, J lost 4 bases, and 13 bases lay in between. The CDR3, as DNA: TGCGCCACCTCGGACGGGATCTATGGCTACACCTTC. It is translated as CATSDGIYGYTF.

V is TRBV29-1 and J is TRBJ2-3; the D gene is possibly TRBD2 (6 bases). CDR1 is SQVTM and CDR2 is ANQGSEA in the germline V gene. The length of the CDR3 is 15 residues. Deletions cut 6 bases from V and 0 bases from J, with 16 bases between. The CDR3 coding sequence is TGCAGCGTGCTTCGTTCGGGAGCTAGCACAGATACGCAGTATTTT. It specifies CSVLRSGASTDTQYF.

A single count supports this clone. The chain couples TRBV2 to TRBJ2-1; 13 nucleotides match TRBD2. V was clipped by 6 bases and J by 6 bases; unmatched bases: 5. Germline CDR1 is SNHLY and CDR2 is FYNNEI. The CDR3 has 15 amino acids. The CDR3 DNA sequence: TGTGCCAGCAGGGCCGGGACTAGCGGGGTCAATGAGCAGTTCTTC. Protein: CASRAGTSGVNEQFF. The whole variable domain, filled in from reference TRBV2 and TRBJ2-1, reads EPEVTQTPSHQVTQMGQEVILRCVPISNHLYFYWYRQILGQKVEFLVSFYNNEISEKSEIFDDQFSVERPDGSNFTLKIRSTKLEDSAMYFCASRAGTSGVNEQFFGPGTRLTVL.

The chain uses TRBV27 and TRBJ2-5; D may be TRBD2 (5 bases). V shed 6 bases and J shed 6 bases, with 8 bases lying between them. This CDR3 contains 11 residues. CDR1 and CDR2 from the germline V gene are MNHEY and SMNVEV (reference sequence). The CDR3 sequence is CASSWEKTQYF. The CDR3 DNA reads TGTGCCAGCAGCTGGGAGAAGACCCAGTACTTC.

The chain carries TRBV9 and TRBJ1-3, with a weak D call TRBD1 (6 bases). The CDR3 covers 15 residues. Deletions cut 3 bases from V and 4 bases from J, with 14 bases between. Germline V gene sequence: CDR1 SGDLS, CDR2 YYNGEE. Written as DNA, the CDR3 is TGTGCCAGCAGCGCCCTTCAGGGGACGGGAAACACCATATATTTT. Its protein product is CASSALQGTGNTIYF.

This chain uses TRBV5-1 with TRBJ2-7; 16 nucleotides align to TRBD2. Germline CDR1 SGHRS, CDR2 YFSETQ. The CDR3 runs 17 residues. V was clipped by 4 bases and J by 2 bases; unmatched bases: 6. The CDR3: CASSPGTSGRVAYEQYV. As DNA, the CDR3 is TGCGCCAGCAGCCCCGGGACTAGCGGGAGGGTCGCCTACGAGCAGTACGTC.

With respect to this clone: The same CDR3 arises from other DNA sequences in this sample as well. V and J are TRBV7-2 and TRBJ1-2; 7 bases are a match to TRBD1. With V trimmed by 4 bases and J by 3 bases, 2 bases remained unmatched. The CDR3 runs to 13 residues. In germline, CDR1 is SGHTA, CDR2 FQGNSA. DNA of the CDR3: TGTGCCAGCAGCTCAGGGGGTTACTATGGCTACACCTTC. Translated: CASSSGGYYGYTF. Full variable domain (remainder filled in from reference TRBV7-2 and TRBJ1-2): GAGVSQSPSNKVTEKGKDVELRCDPISGHTALYWYRQSLGQGLEFLIYFQGNSAPDKSGLPSDRFSAERTGGSVSTLTIQRTQQEDSAVYLCASSSGGYYGYTFGSGTRLTVV.

The sample holds a few counts of this clone. The chain is built from TRBV12-5 and TRBJ2-3, with D perhaps TRBD2 (5 bases). V lost 4 bases and J lost 0, with 8 bases in between. The CDR3 loop spans 14 amino acids. Germline CDR1 and CDR2: LGHNT and FRNRAP. The CDR3: CASGSGVSTDTQYF. The CDR3 DNA follows: TGTGCTAGTGGTTCCGGGGTTAGCACAGATACGCAGTATTTT.

This chain joins TRBV28 and TRBJ2-2; D is undetermined. V dropped 7 bases and J dropped 4 bases, with 16 bases sitting between them. Germline assignment: CDR1 MDHEN and CDR2 SYDVKM. This CDR3 is 15 amino acids long. This CDR3 reads CASTHLGLGTGELFF. For the CDR3, the DNA is TGTGCCAGCACCCACCTGGGCCTCGGCACCGGGGAGCTGTTTTTT.

The V gene is TRBV4-1, the J gene TRBJ2-1, with 8 bases fitting TRBD2. The germline gives CDR1 MGHRA, CDR2 YSYEKL. This CDR3 has 17 residues. Losses at the gene ends were 5 bases for V and 0 bases for J; bases not matched to a gene: 9. The CDR3 nucleotides read TGCGCCAGCAGCAGACATAGCGGGAAAGGCTCCTACAATGAGCAGTTCTTC. The encoded protein is CASSRHSGKGSYNEQFF.

The chain joins TRBV9 to TRBJ2-5, with TRBD1 matching 8 bases. Germline V CDR1 and CDR2: SGDLS, YYNGEE. With V trimmed by 4 bases and J by 5 bases, 7 bases remained unmatched. The CDR3 covers 14 residues. CDR3 residues: CASSLRQGWETQYF. CDR3 nucleotides: TGTGCCAGCAGCCTACGACAGGGGTGGGAGACCCAGTACTTC.

About this clone: Other nucleotide sequences in the sample specify the same CDR3. This sequence joins TRBV19 and TRBJ1-5; TRBD1 agrees at 7 bases. J lost 3 bases, V lost 2 bases, and 4 bases had no gene match. Germline-derived CDR1 and CDR2 are LNHDA and SQIVND (reference sequence). The CDR3 is made up of 15 amino acids. The CDR3 loop is CASSITTGNNQPQHF. The CDR3 DNA sequence: TGTGCCAGTAGTATAACGACAGGGAACAATCAGCCCCAGCATTTT.

The V call is TRBV13, the J call TRBJ1-5, with 8 bases identical to TRBD1. The ends lost 7 bases at V and 6 bases at J; junction bases unmatched: 5. The CDR3 extends over 13 amino acids. The germline V gene has CDR1 PRHDT and CDR2 FYEKMQ (reference sequence). The CDR3 here is CASTQGASQPQHF. The CDR3 DNA reads TGTGCCAGCACCCAGGGGGCAAGTCAGCCCCAGCATTTT.

The CDR3 here is CASSYHPPGQGYGYTF. The CDR3 region has the DNA TGTGCCAGCAGTTACCACCCCCCTGGACAGGGCTATGGCTACACCTTC. This chain connects TRBV6-5 to TRBJ1-2; 8 positions agree with TRBD1. Trimming cost V 2 bases and J 4 bases; bases outside gene matches: 9. This CDR3 is 16 amino acids long. Germline CDR1 MNHEY, CDR2 SVGAGI.

The chain combines TRBV6-5 with TRBJ2-3, with 7 nucleotides matching TRBD1. V was pared by 8 bases and J by 11 bases, with 10 bases of the junction left unmatched. Germline V lookup: CDR1 MNHEY, CDR2 SVGAGI. The CDR3 loop spans 12 amino acids. The CDR3 loop is CASGTTGMLQYF. CDR3 coding DNA: TGTGCCAGCGGAACGACAGGGATGCTGCAGTATTTT.

The chain uses TRBV5-1 and TRBJ1-2; 8 bases match TRBD1. Trimming at V came to 4 bases and at J to 7 bases, leaving 6 bases not matched to a gene. Germline V CDR1 and CDR2: SGHRS, YFSETQ. The CDR3 loop spans 13 amino acids. CDR3 sequence reads: CASSIQGDGGYTF. The DNA for the CDR3 is TGCGCCAGCAGCATACAGGGGGACGGTGGCTACACCTTC.

This clone was detected a few times. This chain joins TRBV5-6 and TRBJ2-1, with a possible D match to TRBD2 (5 bases). The CDR3 runs to 17 residues. V was shortened by 1 base and J by 2 bases, with 16 bases between the two germline ends. CDR1 SGHDT and CDR2 YYEEEE come from the germline V gene. CDR3 residues: CASSLSGRPSPYNEQFF. CDR3 bases: TGTGCCAGCAGCTTGAGCGGTAGGCCATCGCCCTACAATGAGCAGTTCTTC.

The chain links TRBV5-1 to TRBJ1-4; 7 bases are shared with TRBD1. The CDR3 consists of 16 residues. CDR1 SGHRS and CDR2 YFSETQ come from the germline V gene. After removal of 3 bases from V and 3 bases from J, the junction contained 8 bases not matched to a gene. This CDR3 reads CASSSSGGTANEKLFF. The CDR3 DNA reads as TGCGCCAGCAGCTCCTCAGGCGGGACAGCTAATGAAAAACTGTTTTTT.